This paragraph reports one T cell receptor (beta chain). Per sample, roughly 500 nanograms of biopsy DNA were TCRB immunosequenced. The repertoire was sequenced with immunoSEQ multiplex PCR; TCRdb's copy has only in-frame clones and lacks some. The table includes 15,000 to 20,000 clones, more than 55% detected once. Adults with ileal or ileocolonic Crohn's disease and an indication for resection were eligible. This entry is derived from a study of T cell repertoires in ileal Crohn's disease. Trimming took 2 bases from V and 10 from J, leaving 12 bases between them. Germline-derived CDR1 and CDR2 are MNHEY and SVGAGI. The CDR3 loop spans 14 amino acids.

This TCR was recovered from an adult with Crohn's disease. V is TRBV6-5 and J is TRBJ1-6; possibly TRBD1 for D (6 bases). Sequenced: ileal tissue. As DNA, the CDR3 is TGTGCCAGCAGTTACGCCAGGGGTAGATCACCCCTCCACTTT. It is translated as CASSYARGRSPLHF.